The rows below give T cell receptor beta chains drawn from one sample of a study of blood T cell repertoires in COVID-19. Method: immunoSEQ multiplex PCR; TCRdb's copy keeps in-frame clones and lacks some. The data contain 180,000 or so clones, 88% of them seen just once; the ten biggest clones take up roughly 1.6%. The sequenced sample consisted of peripheral blood. These receptors were collected from a man between 18 and 29 years old with active or convalescent COVID-19. The CDR3 runs from the conserved cysteine through the conserved F or W. The D gene is left open where the match is weak. Clone size, where shown, is once, few, many, or a class for clones that have expanded.

v_gene	abundance	j_gene	d_gene	len	CDR3nt	CDR3aa
TRBV6-5	NA	TRBJ2-5	NA	14	TGTGCCAGCAGTCTGACTGCTTTGGAGGAGACCCAGTACTTC	CASSLTALEETQYF
TRBV3-1/TRBV3-2	NA	TRBJ2-1	TRBD2	15	TGTGCCAGCAGCCAACACACTAGCGGGAACAATGAGCAGTTCTTC	CASSQHTSGNNEQFF
TRBV9	NA	TRBJ2-1	TRBD2	19	TGTGCCAGCAGCGGAAACGGGACTAGCGGTACCGGATCCTACAATGAGCAGTTCTTC	CASSGNGTSGTGSYNEQFF
TRBV19	NA	TRBJ2-1	TRBD2	15	TGTGCCAGTAGCTTAGCGGGAGTTCTCCGCAATGAGCAGTTCTTC	CASSLAGVLRNEQFF
TRBV3-1/TRBV3-2	NA	TRBJ1-1	NA	12	TGTGCCAGCAGCCCGGCCGGGGTGGGAGCTTTCTTT	CASSPAGVGAFF
TRBV30	NA	TRBJ1-2	NA	13	TGTGCCTGGAACGCGGGGACCAAATATGGCTACACCTTC	CAWNAGTKYGYTF
TRBV9	NA	TRBJ2-3	NA	15	TGTGCCAGCAGCGTATTAAAGGACACGGGAGATACGCAGTATTTT	CASSVLKDTGDTQYF
TRBV9	few	TRBJ1-4	TRBD1	15	TGTGCCAGCAGCGTCGGGGACAGGGACATGGAAAAACTGTTTTTT	CASSVGDRDMEKLFF
TRBV5-4	NA	TRBJ2-5	NA	13	TGTGCCAGCAGCTTGGGGGCCGGAGAGACCCAGTACTTC	CASSLGAGETQYF
TRBV7-2	NA	TRBJ2-1	TRBD2	13	TGTGCCAGCAGCATGACTAGCACCAATGAGCAGTTCTTC	CASSMTSTNEQFF
TRBV28	NA	TRBJ2-3	NA	11	TGTGCCAGCAGCCGGACAGATACGCAGTATTTT	CASSRTDTQYF
TRBV6-5	NA	TRBJ1-2	NA	14	TGTGCCAGCACCGAACGGGCTCCTGGAGGTGGCTACACCTTC	CASTERAPGGGYTF
TRBV5-4	NA	TRBJ2-3	NA	15	TGTGCCAGCACCTTTGGGACAACTAGCACAGATACGCAGTATTTT	CASTFGTTSTDTQYF
TRBV4-1	NA	TRBJ1-2	NA	14	TGCGCCAGCAGCCAGCCACTAGCTAACTATGGCTACACCTTC	CASSQPLANYGYTF
TRBV9	NA	TRBJ2-4	TRBD2	14	TGTGCCAGCAGCGTCGGTGCGGGGGGCACCATTCAGTACTTC	CASSVGAGGTIQYF
TRBV6-2/TRBV6-3	NA	TRBJ2-3	NA	12	TGTGCCAGCAGTTCCACTACAGATACGCAGTATTTT	CASSSTTDTQYF
TRBV7-8	NA	TRBJ2-1	NA	16	TGTGCCAGCAGCCAGTTAGGGGGAGTATCCTACAATGAGCAGTTCTTC	CASSQLGGVSYNEQFF
TRBV7-9	once	TRBJ2-3	NA	15	TGTGCCAGCAGCCCCCCAGGGATCCGCACAGATACGCAGTATTTT	CASSPPGIRTDTQYF
TRBV4-1	NA	TRBJ2-3	NA	16	TGCGCCAGCAGCCGTGACAGGGGACTAAAACCCGATACGCAGTATTTT	CASSRDRGLKPDTQYF
TRBV5-6	NA	TRBJ2-2	TRBD1	16	TGTGCCAGCAGCCCTATGGACAGGGCGAACACCGGGGAGCTGTTTTTT	CASSPMDRANTGELFF
TRBV14	NA	TRBJ2-5	NA	13	TGTGCCAGCAGCCGAGCTCTACAAGAGACCCAGTACTTC	CASSRALQETQYF
TRBV6-5	NA	TRBJ1-3	NA	15	TGTGCCAGCACCCAAGGGGCCTGGGGCGGACACACCATATATTTT	CASTQGAWGGHTIYF
TRBV6-5	NA	TRBJ2-7	TRBD2	15	TGTGCCAGCACCAACAGCGGGAGGGGATCCTACGAGCAGTACTTC	CASTNSGRGSYEQYF
TRBV4-3	NA	TRBJ1-5	NA	13	TGCGCCAGCAGCCAAGACCGCGGGCAGCCCCAGCATTTT	CASSQDRGQPQHF
TRBV29-1	NA	TRBJ1-1	NA	13	TGCAGCGTGACTCCGGGAAAAAGATCTGAAGCTTTCTTT	CSVTPGKRSEAFF
TRBV4-1	once	TRBJ1-1	TRBD1	15	TGCGCCAGCAGCCTAGAGGGACAGGGGAACACTGAAGCTTTCTTT	CASSLEGQGNTEAFF
TRBV14	NA	TRBJ1-1	TRBD1	14	TGTGCCAGCAGCTACAGGGGGCGGAACACTGAAGCTTTCTTT	CASSYRGRNTEAFF
TRBV23-1	NA	TRBJ1-2	NA	15	TGCGCCAGCAATCCCCCTCGGTGGACAAACTATGGCTACACCTTC	CASNPPRWTNYGYTF
TRBV4-1	NA	TRBJ2-4	TRBD2	17	TGCGCCAGCAGCCAAGGGAGCGGGAGTCCTTCCAAAAACATTCAGTACTTC	CASSQGSGSPSKNIQYF
TRBV18	NA	TRBJ1-1	NA	17	TGTGCCAGCTCACCACCTCTAACTCTAGGGGTAGGCACTGAAGCTTTCTTT	CASSPPLTLGVGTEAFF
TRBV19	few	TRBJ1-5	NA	14	TGTGCCAGCTGGGGGCAGAATAGCAATCAGCCCCAGCATTTT	CASWGQNSNQPQHF
TRBV6-5	NA	TRBJ2-3	TRBD2	15	TGTGCCAGCAGTTACGATAGCGGGAGGAGGGGTACGCAGTATTTT	CASSYDSGRRGTQYF
TRBV4-1	NA	TRBJ1-2	NA	15	TGCGCCAGCAGCCAAGACAGGGCAGATAACTATGGCTACACCTTC	CASSQDRADNYGYTF
TRBV4-3	NA	TRBJ2-3	TRBD2	15	TGCGCCAGCAGCCTCCGAGCGGGAGAGGCAGATACGCAGTATTTT	CASSLRAGEADTQYF
TRBV13	once	TRBJ2-1	NA	17	TGTGCCAGCAGCTTAGGTGGGGGCCTCTTAACCTACAATGAGCAGTTCTTC	CASSLGGGLLTYNEQFF
TRBV30	NA	TRBJ1-5	TRBD1	16	TGTGCCTGGAGTGAGACCGGGACAGGGGTAGTTCAGCCCCAGCATTTT	CAWSETGTGVVQPQHF
TRBV19	NA	TRBJ2-3	TRBD2	15	TGTGCCAGTACAATTAGCGGGGGCAAGGTAGATACGCAGTATTTT	CASTISGGKVDTQYF
TRBV2	NA	TRBJ2-1	NA	14	TGTGCCAGCAGTGGTCGACCACTAGCATTCGAGCAGTTCTTC	CASSGRPLAFEQFF
TRBV4-3	NA	TRBJ2-1	NA	17	TGCGCCAGCAGCCAAGGTTTCGAAGCGGGCGGTAGCAATGAGCAGTTCTTC	CASSQGFEAGGSNEQFF
TRBV10-3	few	TRBJ1-1	NA	13	TGTGCCCGTTCTCCTGAGTTGAACACTGAAGCTTTCTTT	CARSPELNTEAFF
TRBV4-1	NA	TRBJ1-1	NA	18	TGCGCCAGCAGCCCTCCAGATTCCATTTTTTGGAGGAGCACTGAAGCTTTCTTT	CASSPPDSIFWRSTEAFF
TRBV5-6	NA	TRBJ2-5	NA	15	TGTGCCAGCAGCTTGGGTTCCGGTGCCCAAGAGACCCAGTACTTC	CASSLGSGAQETQYF